A selection of T cell receptor beta chains follows, all from one sample in a study of blood T cell repertoires in COVID-19. Sequencing was performed with immunoSEQ multiplex PCR; in TCRdb, only in-frame clones are kept and a portion is missing. In the table there are fewer than 300,000 clones, roughly 90% of which are singletons. The specimen sequenced was PBMCs or T cells enriched from blood (not recorded which). The receptors originated from a woman in her twenties or thirties who had recovered from COVID-19. Both conserved end residues are part of each CDR3. The D gene is left open where the match is weak. Clone size appears in some rows only: once, few, many, or a class for an expanded clone.

J: TRBJ1-1
V: TRBV14
D: TRBD1
size: NA
DNA: TGTGCCAGCAGCCAAAGGACAGGGGTCTTTAACACTGAAGCTTTCTTT
CDR3: CASSQRTGVFNTEAFF

J: TRBJ2-1
V: TRBV11-3
D: TRBD2
size: NA
DNA: TGTGCCAGCAGCTCCCCAGGGACTAGCGGGAGGGACCCATCCTACAATGAGCAGTTCTTC
CDR3: CASSSPGTSGRDPSYNEQFF

J: TRBJ1-6
V: TRBV21-1
D: NA
size: once
DNA: TGTGCCAGCAGCCTAGGGGCGATGGGGGGATCACCCCTCCACTTT
CDR3: CASSLGAMGGSPLHF

J: TRBJ2-2
V: TRBV21-1
D: NA
size: NA
DNA: TGTGCCAGCATTACCCACAGGGAGTTCACCGGGGAGCTGTTTTTT
CDR3: CASITHREFTGELFF

J: TRBJ1-5
V: TRBV5-5
D: NA
size: few
DNA: TGTGCCAGCAGCCCTGACGGAGGGGAACGGTACCAGCCCCAGCATTTT
CDR3: CASSPDGGERYQPQHF

J: TRBJ1-2
V: TRBV24-1
D: NA
size: NA
DNA: TGTGCCACCAGTGATGAGACAGAATCCTATGGCTACACCTTC
CDR3: CATSDETESYGYTF

J: TRBJ2-7
V: TRBV5-4
D: TRBD2
size: NA
DNA: TGTGCCAGCAGCTTACCGGGGACTAGCGGGAGATACGAGCAGTACTTC
CDR3: CASSLPGTSGRYEQYF

J: TRBJ1-5
V: TRBV28
D: NA
size: NA
DNA: TGTGCCAGCATTTATGGGGGGGGGAATCAGCCCCAGCATTTT
CDR3: CASIYGGGNQPQHF

J: TRBJ2-6
V: TRBV28
D: TRBD1
size: few
DNA: TGTGCCAGCAGTAGTTTCCGGGACAGGCGATACTCTGGGGCCAACGTCCTGACTTTC
CDR3: CASSSFRDRRYSGANVLTF

J: TRBJ2-3
V: TRBV14
D: NA
size: NA
DNA: TGTGCCAGCAGCCAAGGGGTCCGGGGGAACACAGATACGCAGTATTTT
CDR3: CASSQGVRGNTDTQYF

J: TRBJ2-1
V: TRBV19
D: NA
size: NA
DNA: TGTGCCAGCGGGATTAACTACAATGAGCAGTTCTTC
CDR3: CASGINYNEQFF

J: TRBJ2-7
V: TRBV2
D: NA
size: NA
DNA: TGTGCCAGCAGTGTGCGGAAAGAGAGCTCCTACGAGCAGTACTTC
CDR3: CASSVRKESSYEQYF

J: TRBJ1-2
V: TRBV29-1
D: TRBD1
size: NA
DNA: TGCAGCGTTGTTACTCAGGGGGATTATGGCTACACCTTC
CDR3: CSVVTQGDYGYTF

J: TRBJ1-1
V: TRBV29-1
D: TRBD1
size: NA
DNA: TGCAGCGTTGTAAGGGCGACAGGGGGCGCAGGAAACACTGAAGCTTTCTTT
CDR3: CSVVRATGGAGNTEAFF

J: TRBJ1-5
V: TRBV28
D: TRBD1
size: NA
DNA: TGTGCCAGCAGTCTAGGGACAGGGTATCAGCCCCAGCATTTT
CDR3: CASSLGTGYQPQHF

J: TRBJ1-1
V: TRBV19
D: TRBD1
size: NA
DNA: TGTGCCACTCTCAGGGGCCAGGGGGCGGACACTGAAGCTTTCTTT
CDR3: CATLRGQGADTEAFF

J: TRBJ2-7
V: TRBV28
D: NA
size: NA
DNA: TGTGCCAGCAGTCCGAACCCTCGGGAGCAGTACTTC
CDR3: CASSPNPREQYF

J: TRBJ1-1
V: TRBV6-2/TRBV6-3
D: TRBD1
size: once
DNA: TGTGCCAGCAGCCAGGACAGGGTCACTGAAGCTTTCTTT
CDR3: CASSQDRVTEAFF

J: TRBJ2-3
V: TRBV7-2
D: TRBD2
size: NA
DNA: TGTGCCAGCAGCGGGACTAGCGGGCGCACAGATACGCAGTATTTT
CDR3: CASSGTSGRTDTQYF

J: TRBJ2-1
V: TRBV27
D: TRBD2
size: NA
DNA: TGTGCCAGCAGTCCCTCGGGACTAGCGGGAGCCAATGAGCAGTTCTTC
CDR3: CASSPSGLAGANEQFF

J: TRBJ2-7
V: TRBV29-1
D: TRBD2
size: NA
DNA: TGCAGCGTTGAAGATGGGGGGGTGTCACAGTACTTC
CDR3: CSVEDGGVSQYF

J: TRBJ1-6
V: TRBV27
D: TRBD1
size: NA
DNA: TGTGCCAGCAGTCCCAAAACCTCTGGGACAGGAGCCAATTCACCCCTCCACTTT
CDR3: CASSPKTSGTGANSPLHF

J: TRBJ2-1
V: TRBV4-2
D: NA
size: once
DNA: TGTGCCAGCAGCCAAGATCGGACATCGAGCTCCTACAATGAGCAGTTCTTC
CDR3: CASSQDRTSSSYNEQFF

J: TRBJ2-5
V: TRBV29-1
D: NA
size: NA
DNA: TGCAGCGTTGAACAGTACCAAGAGACCCAGTACTTC
CDR3: CSVEQYQETQYF

J: TRBJ2-3
V: TRBV9
D: TRBD1
size: once
DNA: TGTGCCAGCAGCCGACTACTATCCGGGACAGGCTCCCACACAGATACGCAGTATTTT
CDR3: CASSRLLSGTGSHTDTQYF

J: TRBJ2-5
V: TRBV3-1/TRBV3-2
D: TRBD2
size: NA
DNA: TGTGCCAGCAGCCGGACTAGAGAATACCAAGAGACCCAGTACTTC
CDR3: CASSRTREYQETQYF

J: TRBJ2-7
V: TRBV3-1/TRBV3-2
D: NA
size: NA
DNA: TGTGCCAGCAGCCTTGGCCAGGGTCCCTACGAGCAGTACTTC
CDR3: CASSLGQGPYEQYF

J: TRBJ2-1
V: TRBV11-2
D: TRBD2
size: NA
DNA: TGTGCCAGCAGCTCGATTAGCGGGATAAATGAGCAGTTCTTC
CDR3: CASSSISGINEQFF

J: TRBJ2-5
V: TRBV15
D: NA
size: NA
DNA: TGTGCCACCAGCAGAGAACAAGCGGGTGAGACCCAGTACTTC
CDR3: CATSREQAGETQYF

J: TRBJ1-6
V: TRBV4-3
D: NA
size: NA
DNA: TGCGCCAGCAGCCAAGAGATGAGTGGAGCCTCCTATAATTCACCCCTCCACTTT
CDR3: CASSQEMSGASYNSPLHF

J: TRBJ1-4
V: TRBV6-5
D: NA
size: NA
DNA: TGTGCCAGCAGTTACTCAGGGGACACAACTAATGAAAAACTGTTTTTT
CDR3: CASSYSGDTTNEKLFF

J: TRBJ2-1
V: TRBV7-9
D: NA
size: NA
DNA: TGTGCCAGCAGCCATCCTAGCAGGAACTACAATGAGCAGTTCTTC
CDR3: CASSHPSRNYNEQFF

J: TRBJ2-1
V: TRBV10-3
D: TRBD2
size: NA
DNA: TGTGCCATCAGTGAATTGACTAGCGGACTTTACAATGAGCAGTTCTTC
CDR3: CAISELTSGLYNEQFF

J: TRBJ2-2
V: TRBV3-1/TRBV3-2
D: TRBD1
size: NA
DNA: TGTGCCAGCAGCCCCCGGGACAGGAAGAACACCGGGGAGCTGTTTTTT
CDR3: CASSPRDRKNTGELFF

J: TRBJ1-5
V: TRBV5-5
D: NA
size: NA
DNA: TGTGCCAGCAGCCTGGGGGTGGGGCAGGTGGGGCAGCCCCAGCATTTT
CDR3: CASSLGVGQVGQPQHF

J: TRBJ2-1
V: TRBV15
D: TRBD1
size: NA
DNA: TGTGCCACCAGCAGAGGACAGGGGGCTGGGGAGCAGTTCTTC
CDR3: CATSRGQGAGEQFF

J: TRBJ1-5
V: TRBV30
D: TRBD1
size: NA
DNA: TGTGCCGAGGGACAGGGAATCAACCAGCCCCAGCATTTT
CDR3: CAEGQGINQPQHF

J: TRBJ1-2
V: TRBV14
D: TRBD1
size: NA
DNA: TGTGCCAGCAGCCGTTCTGGGACAGGTTACTATGGCTACACCTTC
CDR3: CASSRSGTGYYGYTF

J: TRBJ2-5
V: TRBV5-1
D: TRBD1
size: NA
DNA: TGCGCCAGCAGCAAGGACAGGGGGGACGAGACCCAGTACTTC
CDR3: CASSKDRGDETQYF

J: TRBJ1-2
V: TRBV19
D: TRBD1
size: once
DNA: TGTGCCAGTAGTATTGAACGAGGGGGCGGCTATGGCTACACCTTC
CDR3: CASSIERGGGYGYTF

J: TRBJ2-7
V: TRBV29-1
D: NA
size: once
DNA: TGCAGCGTTTTGACAGCTTCGGGCGAGCAGTACTTC
CDR3: CSVLTASGEQYF

J: TRBJ1-2
V: TRBV5-4
D: NA
size: NA
DNA: TGTGCCAGCAGCTTGCCTAAAACAGGCTATGGCTACACCTTC
CDR3: CASSLPKTGYGYTF

J: TRBJ2-5
V: TRBV7-9
D: TRBD2
size: NA
DNA: TGTGCCAGCGCCATCCTAGCGGGGGAGGTTAACCAAGAGACCCAGTACTTC
CDR3: CASAILAGEVNQETQYF

J: TRBJ2-1
V: TRBV28
D: TRBD2
size: NA
DNA: TGTGCCAGCAGATCACTAGCGGGAGTTTCCAATGAGCAGTTCTTC
CDR3: CASRSLAGVSNEQFF

J: TRBJ1-6
V: TRBV7-9
D: NA
size: NA
DNA: TGTGCCAGCAGCACCCGGACAGAAGATAATTCACCCCTCCACTTT
CDR3: CASSTRTEDNSPLHF

J: TRBJ1-1
V: TRBV11-2
D: TRBD1
size: NA
DNA: TGTGCCAGCAGCTCTCAGACAGGGGGAGCTTTCTTT
CDR3: CASSSQTGGAFF

J: TRBJ2-1
V: TRBV5-1
D: NA
size: NA
DNA: TGCGCCAGCAGCTTGCGGACTGCTGGGGACAATGAGCAGTTCTTC
CDR3: CASSLRTAGDNEQFF

J: TRBJ1-1
V: TRBV7-8
D: NA
size: NA
DNA: TGTGCCAGCAGCCCCACTACGAACACTGAAGCTTTCTTT
CDR3: CASSPTTNTEAFF

J: TRBJ2-7
V: TRBV27
D: TRBD2
size: NA
DNA: TGTGCCAGCAAATACCTAGCGGGATCTCACGAGCAGTACTTC
CDR3: CASKYLAGSHEQYF

J: TRBJ1-6
V: TRBV28
D: NA
size: NA
DNA: TGTGCCAGCAGCTCCCAGGTGAATTCACCCCTCCACTTT
CDR3: CASSSQVNSPLHF

J: TRBJ2-5
V: TRBV3-1/TRBV3-2
D: NA
size: NA
DNA: TGTGCCAGCTCTAGCCTAGAGACCCAGTACTTC
CDR3: CASSSLETQYF